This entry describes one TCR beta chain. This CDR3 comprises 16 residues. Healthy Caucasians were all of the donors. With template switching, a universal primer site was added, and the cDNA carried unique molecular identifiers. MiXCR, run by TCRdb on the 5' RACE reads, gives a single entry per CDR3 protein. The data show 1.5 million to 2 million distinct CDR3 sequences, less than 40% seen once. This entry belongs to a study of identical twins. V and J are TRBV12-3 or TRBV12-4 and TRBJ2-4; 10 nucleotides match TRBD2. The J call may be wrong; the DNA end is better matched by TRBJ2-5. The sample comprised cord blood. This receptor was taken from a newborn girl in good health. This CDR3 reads CASRYNSGGPRETQYF. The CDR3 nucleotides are TGTGCCAGCAGATATAATAGCGGGGGGCCCCGAGAGACCCAGTACTTC.